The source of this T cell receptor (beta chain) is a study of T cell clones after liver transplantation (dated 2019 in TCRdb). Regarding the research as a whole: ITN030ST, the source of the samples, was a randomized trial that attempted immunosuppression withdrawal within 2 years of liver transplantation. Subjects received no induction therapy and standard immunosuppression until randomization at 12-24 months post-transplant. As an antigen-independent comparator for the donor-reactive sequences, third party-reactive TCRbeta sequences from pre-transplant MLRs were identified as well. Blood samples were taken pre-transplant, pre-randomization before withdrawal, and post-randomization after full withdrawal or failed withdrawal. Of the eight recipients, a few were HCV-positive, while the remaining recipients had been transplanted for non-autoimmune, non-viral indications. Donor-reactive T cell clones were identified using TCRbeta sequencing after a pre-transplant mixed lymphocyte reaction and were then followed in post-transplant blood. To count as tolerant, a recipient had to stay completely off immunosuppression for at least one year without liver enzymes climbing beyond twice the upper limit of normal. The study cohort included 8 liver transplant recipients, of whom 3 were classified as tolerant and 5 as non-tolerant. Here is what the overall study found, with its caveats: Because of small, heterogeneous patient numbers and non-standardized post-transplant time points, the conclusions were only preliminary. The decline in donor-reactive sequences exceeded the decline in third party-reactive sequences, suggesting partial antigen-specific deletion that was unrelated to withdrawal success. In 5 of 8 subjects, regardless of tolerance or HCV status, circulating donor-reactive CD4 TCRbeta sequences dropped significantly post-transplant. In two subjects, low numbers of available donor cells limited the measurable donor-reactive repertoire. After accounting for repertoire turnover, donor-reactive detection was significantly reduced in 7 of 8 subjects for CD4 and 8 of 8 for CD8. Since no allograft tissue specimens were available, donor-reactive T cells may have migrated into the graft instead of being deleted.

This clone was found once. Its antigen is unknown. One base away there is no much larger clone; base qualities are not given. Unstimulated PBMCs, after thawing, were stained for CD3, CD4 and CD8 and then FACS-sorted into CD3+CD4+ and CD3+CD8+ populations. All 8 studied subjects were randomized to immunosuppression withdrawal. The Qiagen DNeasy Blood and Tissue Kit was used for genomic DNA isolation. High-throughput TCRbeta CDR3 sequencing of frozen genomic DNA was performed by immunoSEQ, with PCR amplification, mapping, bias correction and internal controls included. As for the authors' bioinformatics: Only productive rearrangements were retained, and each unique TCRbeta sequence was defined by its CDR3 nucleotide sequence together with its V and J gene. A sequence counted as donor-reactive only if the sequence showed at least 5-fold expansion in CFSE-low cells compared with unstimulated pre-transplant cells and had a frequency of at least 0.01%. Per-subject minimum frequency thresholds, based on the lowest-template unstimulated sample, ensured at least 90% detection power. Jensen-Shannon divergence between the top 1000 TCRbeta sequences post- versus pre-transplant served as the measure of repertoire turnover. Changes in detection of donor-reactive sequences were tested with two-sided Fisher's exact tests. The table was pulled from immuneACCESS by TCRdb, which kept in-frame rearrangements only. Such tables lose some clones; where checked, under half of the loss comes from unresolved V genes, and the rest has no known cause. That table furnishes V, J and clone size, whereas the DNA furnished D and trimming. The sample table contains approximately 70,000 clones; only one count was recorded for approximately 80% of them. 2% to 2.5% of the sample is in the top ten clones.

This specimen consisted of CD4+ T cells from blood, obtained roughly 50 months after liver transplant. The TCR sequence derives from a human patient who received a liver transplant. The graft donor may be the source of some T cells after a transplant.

The CDR3 is CASRLDSSFSYEQYF. The base sequence is TGTGCCAGCAGACTGGACAGCTCCTTCTCCTACGAGCAGTACTTC. The chain links TRBV6-1 with TRBJ2-7; 6 matching bases give a weak D call of TRBD1. V loses 6 bases of germline sequence and J loses 0 bases, and the interval between the two ends is 15 bases. The CDR3 covers 15 residues, taking in both the cysteine and the phenylalanine. The kept DNA is CDR3 alone, 45 bases in frame from the first base. Reading the germline V gene gives CDR1 MNHNS and CDR2 SASEGT.